The 13 T cell receptor beta chains presented below share a single source sample, sequenced in a study of cytomegalovirus exposure and HLA in healthy donors. The study ran its PCR with 60 Vbeta and 13 Jbeta primers. TCRdb's copy holds only in-frame clones and misses some; the assay was immunoSEQ multiplex PCR. Among some 95,000 clones listed, roughly 71% were seen once. The sequencing input was PBMCs. The receptor set was obtained from a woman younger than 30 in good health and CMV-seropositive.

The chain recombines TRBV28 with TRBJ1-2, with D unclear. This CDR3 has 11 residues. Germline V gene sequence: CDR1 MDHEN, CDR2 SYDVKM. V shed 10 bases and J shed 7 bases, with 13 bases lying between them. CDR3 nucleotide sequence: TGTGCCATTATTGGAACGGGTGGCTACACCTTC. Protein sequence: CAIIGTGGYTF.

The chain links TRBV6-6 to TRBJ1-1; no clear D. Trimming shortened V by 2 bases and J by 3 bases, and 7 bases separated the two germline ends. The CDR3 runs to 13 residues. Per germline, CDR1 MNHNY and CDR2 SVGAGI (reference sequence). CDR3 amino acids: CASSYRVDTEAFF. In DNA form, the CDR3 reads TGTGCCAGCAGTTACCGAGTTGACACTGAAGCTTTCTTT.

CDR3 sequence: CASSYSRTSRTGELFF. CDR3 DNA sequence: TGTGCCAGCAGTTACTCTCGGACTAGCCGAACCGGGGAGCTGTTTTTT. This rearrangement joins TRBV6-5 to TRBJ2-2; 8 bases match TRBD2. CDR1 and CDR2 (germline): MNHEY, SVGAGI. The CDR3 has 16 amino acids. With 0 bases clipped from V and 5 bases from J, the junction kept 5 bases outside the gene matches.

V gene TRBV5-4 combines with J gene TRBJ2-6, with TRBD2 matching over 7 bases. The CDR3 extends over 16 amino acids. Looked up from germline, CDR1 is SGHNT and CDR2 is YYREEE (reference sequence). V was pared by 0 bases and J by 2 bases, with 2 bases of the junction left unmatched. Here the CDR3 DNA reads TGTGCCAGCAGCTTGGTTGGGAGGGCTGGGGCCAACGTCCTGACTTTC. Translated: CASSLVGRAGANVLTF.

This clone has more than one count but fewer than ten. This chain's CDR3 is CASSLGLAGAYEQYF. The DNA of the CDR3 is TGTGCCAGCAGCTTAGGACTAGCGGGGGCCTACGAGCAGTACTTC. The J gene is TRBJ2-7, the V gene TRBV7-9, with 12 positions matching TRBD2. CDR1 is SEHNR and CDR2 is FQNEAQ in the germline V gene (reference sequence). V trimming: 1 base; J trimming: 2 bases; junction bases outside the gene matches: 0. CDR3 length equals 15 residues.

This clone appeared a single time. This rearrangement joins TRBV6-1 to TRBJ1-2; the D gene is possibly TRBD1 (5 bases). Germline V gene data show CDR1 as MNHNS and CDR2 as SASEGT. V lost 2 bases, J lost 5 bases, and 9 bases lay in between. CDR3 length: 13 residues. CDR3 sequence reads: CASSELAGYGYTF. In nucleotides, the CDR3 is TGTGCCAGCAGTGAACTCGCAGGGTATGGCTACACCTTC.

The chain carries TRBV27 and TRBJ2-5; D perhaps matches TRBD1 (8 bases). The V end was cut by 6 bases, the J end by 4 bases, with 15 bases between. The CDR3 has 14 amino acids. Germline loops: CDR1 MNHEY, CDR2 SMNVEV (reference sequence). The CDR3: CASRTTGGGETQYF. DNA of the CDR3: TGTGCCAGCAGAACAACAGGGGGGGGAGAGACCCAGTACTTC.

The chain employs TRBV9 and TRBJ2-1, with D possibly being TRBD2 (7 bases). Trimming stripped 3 bases from V and 1 base from J, with 11 bases between. The CDR3 runs 15 residues. Germline CDR1 reads SGDLS; CDR2 reads YYNGEE. The CDR3 coding sequence is TGTGCCAGCAGCGATGGGGGGGCTTCCTACAATGAGCAGTTCTTC. It encodes CASSDGGASYNEQFF.

The V gene is TRBV10-3, the J gene TRBJ2-5; TRBD1 might be the D (6 bases). The V end lost 6 bases, the J end lost 2 bases, and 16 bases lay between the germline ends. The CDR3 is made up of 15 amino acids. CDR1 ENHRY and CDR2 SYGVKD come from the germline V gene. The CDR3 reads CAIRASTGLQETQYF. DNA of the CDR3: TGTGCCATCAGGGCCTCGACAGGTTTGCAAGAGACCCAGTACTTC.

The chain couples TRBV29-1 to TRBJ1-1, with TRBD1 identical over 7 bases. The trim removed 7 bases at V and 8 bases at J, leaving 10 bases unmatched. The length of the CDR3 is 12 residues. Germline values: CDR1 SQVTM, CDR2 ANQGSEA. The CDR3 nucleotides are TGCAGCGCCAAAACCACGGACAGGGAAGCTTTCTTT. The encoded protein is CSAKTTDREAFF.

The rearrangement uses TRBV6-1 and TRBJ1-5; D is undetermined. This CDR3 has 15 residues. Trimming took 6 bases from V and 4 from J, leaving 16 bases between them. Germline CDR1 MNHNS, CDR2 SASEGT. The CDR3 coding sequence is TGTGCCAGCAGCCGGAGCAGAGCATTTAATCAGCCCCAGCATTTT. It encodes CASSRSRAFNQPQHF.

This chain joins TRBV18 and TRBJ1-4; no clear D. The CDR3 loop spans 13 amino acids. Per germline, CDR1 KGHSH and CDR2 LQKENI. V lost 4 bases and J 5 bases, leaving 8 bases between the germline ends. The CDR3 region has the DNA TGTGCCAGCTCACTCGGGAGGAATGAAAAACTGTTTTTT. It translates to CASSLGRNEKLFF.

This sequence joins TRBV2 and TRBJ2-1; possible D gene TRBD1, 6 bases. The germline V gene has CDR1 SNHLY and CDR2 FYNNEI. The CDR3 has 12 residues. Trimming removed 7 bases at V and 9 bases at J, with 13 bases between. The DNA for the CDR3 is TGTGCCAGCAAGGGGGATTCGGTTGAGCAGTTCTTC. Translating it yields CASKGDSVEQFF. The whole variable domain, remainder taken from reference TRBV2 and TRBJ2-1, is EPEVTQTPSHQVTQMGQEVILRCVPISNHLYFYWYRQILGQKVEFLVSFYNNEISEKSEIFDDQFSVERPDGSNFTLKIRSTKLEDSAMYFCASKGDSVEQFFGPGTRLTVL.